This is a list of T cell receptor beta chains from one sample in a study of cytomegalovirus exposure and HLA in healthy donors. Using immunoSEQ multiplex PCR, the repertoire was profiled, and TCRdb retains in-frame clones only, with some absent. The sample lists fewer than 110,000 clones, around 66% occurring once. The sequenced sample consisted of PBMCs. These receptor sequences come from a woman aged 45-59 years in good health and CMV-seronegative. CDR3s include the opening cysteine and the closing phenylalanine or tryptophan. The order of the fields is clone size, D gene, V gene, J gene, CDR3 protein, CDR3 DNA. A D gene is named only where the DNA matches it firmly. Not every row has a clone size; where given, it reads once, few, many or a size class.

size: .
D: .
V: TRBV5-6
J: TRBJ1-2
CDR3: CASSLGRESGYTF
DNA: TGTGCCAGCAGCTTGGGCAGGGAAAGTGGCTACACCTTC

size: .
D: TRBD2
V: TRBV2
J: TRBJ2-1
CDR3: CASRRLAEYNEQFF
DNA: TGTGCCAGCAGACGACTAGCGGAATACAATGAGCAGTTCTTC

size: .
D: .
V: TRBV13
J: TRBJ2-1
CDR3: CASSEPRGNNEQFF
DNA: TGTGCCAGCAGCGAGCCTCGGGGGAACAATGAGCAGTTCTTC

size: .
D: TRBD1
V: TRBV29-1
J: TRBJ2-3
CDR3: CSVWTGVVTDTQYF
DNA: TGCAGCGTTTGGACAGGGGTTGTTACAGATACGCAGTATTTT

size: .
D: TRBD1
V: TRBV27
J: TRBJ1-6
CDR3: CASSLENRGSSYNSPLHF
DNA: TGTGCCAGCAGTTTAGAGAACAGGGGGAGCTCCTATAATTCACCCCTCCACTTT

size: .
D: .
V: TRBV21-1
J: TRBJ1-6
CDR3: CASGRVHSPLHF
DNA: TGTGCCAGTGGGAGGGTTCATTCACCCCTCCACTTT

size: medium-sized
D: TRBD1
V: TRBV19
J: TRBJ1-5
CDR3: CASSSQGKVNQPQHF
DNA: TGTGCCAGTAGTTCACAGGGGAAGGTCAATCAGCCCCAGCATTTT

size: once
D: TRBD2
V: TRBV7-8
J: TRBJ2-3
CDR3: CASSSVKAGKTSGGTDTQYF
DNA: TGTGCCAGCAGCTCGGTGAAGGCAGGGAAAACTAGCGGGGGGACAGATACGCAGTATTTT

size: few
D: .
V: TRBV30
J: TRBJ1-3
CDR3: CAWSLPGRNTIYF
DNA: TGTGCCTGGAGTCTTCCAGGGCGGAACACCATATATTTT

size: .
D: TRBD1
V: TRBV4-2
J: TRBJ1-4
CDR3: CASSQVSDRGNPKLFF
DNA: TGTGCCAGCAGCCAAGTATCGGACAGGGGTAACCCGAAACTGTTTTTT

size: .
D: TRBD1
V: TRBV7-2
J: TRBJ2-2
CDR3: CASSQTGGPGELFF
DNA: TGTGCCAGCAGCCAGACAGGGGGCCCCGGGGAGCTGTTTTTT

size: .
D: .
V: TRBV6-6
J: TRBJ2-7
CDR3: CASSYSHYEQYF
DNA: TGTGCCAGCAGTTACTCCCACTACGAGCAGTACTTC

size: .
D: .
V: TRBV5-1
J: TRBJ2-2
CDR3: CASSLNTGELFF
DNA: TGTGCCAGCAGCCTAAACACCGGGGAGCTGTTTTTT

size: .
D: TRBD1
V: TRBV5-1
J: TRBJ1-5
CDR3: CASSIGQGDQPQHF
DNA: TGCGCCAGCAGCATCGGACAGGGTGACCAGCCCCAGCATTTT